Listed here is a single TCR beta chain. Its antigen is not identified. The study ran its PCR with 60 Vbeta and 13 Jbeta primers. Assay used: immunoSEQ multiplex PCR; TCRdb lists only in-frame clones, some missing. The data hold around 76,000 clones, with 70% observed a single time. These data come from a study of cytomegalovirus exposure and HLA in healthy donors. Study-wide points: As a later analysis revealed, the rate of TCR association differed by HLA locus, with DRB1 most and HLA-C fewest. Later genetic work tied a missense DCLRE1C variant to beta-chain V and J trimming.

Sequenced: PBMCs. The origin of this receptor is a woman between 50 and 59 years old in good health and CMV-seropositive.

CDR3 sequence (DNA): TGTGCCAGCTCAACTCGGGTCAGGGAGGACCCTGAAGCTTTCTTT. This translates into CASSTRVREDPEAFF. The chain is built from TRBV18 and TRBJ1-1, with a tentative D call TRBD1 (5 bases). Germline assignment: CDR1 KGHSH and CDR2 LQKENI. V lost 5 bases and J lost 6, with 19 bases in between. The CDR3 length is 15 residues.